This T cell receptor beta chain was sequenced in a study of identical twins. TCRdb recomputed calls from the 5' RACE reads with MiXCR, one row per CDR3 protein. The sample records approximately 550,000 distinct CDR3 sequences, approximately 20% being singletons. Per germline, CDR1 MNHNY and CDR2 SVGAGI (reference sequence). Trimming stripped 8 bases from V and 2 bases from J, with 10 bases between. This CDR3 region has 13 residues. This sample also belongs to another study, concerning yellow fever vaccine responses in identical twins.

This chain connects TRBV6-6 to TRBJ1-5, with a weak D call TRBD1 (5 bases). This sequence was found in a woman under 30 in good health. Sample: CD4+ T cells sorted from blood. The CDR3 protein is CASQGTGNQPQHF. CDR3 nucleotides: TGTGCCAGCCAGGGTACTGGCAATCAGCCCCAGCATTTT.